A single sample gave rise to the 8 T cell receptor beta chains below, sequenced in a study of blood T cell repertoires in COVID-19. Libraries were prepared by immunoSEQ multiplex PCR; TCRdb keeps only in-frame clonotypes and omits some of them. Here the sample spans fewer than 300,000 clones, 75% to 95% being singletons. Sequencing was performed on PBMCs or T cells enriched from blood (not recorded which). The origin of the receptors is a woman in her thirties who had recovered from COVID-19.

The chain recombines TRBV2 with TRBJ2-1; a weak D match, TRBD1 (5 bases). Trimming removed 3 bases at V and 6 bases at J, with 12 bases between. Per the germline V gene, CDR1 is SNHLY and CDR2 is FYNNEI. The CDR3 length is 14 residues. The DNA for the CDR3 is TGTGCCAGCAGTGATTACAGGCTGAGCAATGAGCAGTTCTTC. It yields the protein CASSDYRLSNEQFF.

Written as DNA, the CDR3 is TGTGCCAGCAAACGACTAGTCAATGAGCAGTTCTTC. Translated: CASKRLVNEQFF. V gene TRBV5-5 combines with J gene TRBJ2-1, with D possibly matching TRBD2 (6 bases). The CDR3 is made up of 12 amino acids. Germline lookup yields CDR1 SGHKS and CDR2 YYEKEE (reference sequence). The ends were cut back, 6 bases at V and 6 bases at J, with 10 bases in the middle.

In nucleotides, the CDR3 is TGTGCCAGCAGTCCCGGGACAGGGTGGTACAATGAGCAGTTCTTC. This sequence encodes CASSPGTGWYNEQFF. The chain uses TRBV28 and TRBJ2-1; 9 nucleotides agree with TRBD1. This CDR3 is 15 amino acids long. The germline CDR1 and CDR2 sequences are MDHEN and SYDVKM. The trim removed 5 bases at V and 4 bases at J, leaving 6 bases unmatched.

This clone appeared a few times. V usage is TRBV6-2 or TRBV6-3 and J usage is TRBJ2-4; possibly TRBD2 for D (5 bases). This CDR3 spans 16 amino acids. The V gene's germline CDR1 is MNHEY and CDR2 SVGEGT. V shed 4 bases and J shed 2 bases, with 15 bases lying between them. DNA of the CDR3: TGTGCCAGCAGTTCTCTGGGGAGACTTACCAAAAACATTCAGTACTTC. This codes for CASSSLGRLTKNIQYF.

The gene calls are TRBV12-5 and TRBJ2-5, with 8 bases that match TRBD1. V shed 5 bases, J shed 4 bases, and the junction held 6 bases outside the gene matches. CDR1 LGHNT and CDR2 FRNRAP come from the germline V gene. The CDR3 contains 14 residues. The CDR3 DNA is TGTGCTAGTGGTGACGGACAGGGAGTAGAGACCCAGTACTTC. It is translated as CASGDGQGVETQYF.

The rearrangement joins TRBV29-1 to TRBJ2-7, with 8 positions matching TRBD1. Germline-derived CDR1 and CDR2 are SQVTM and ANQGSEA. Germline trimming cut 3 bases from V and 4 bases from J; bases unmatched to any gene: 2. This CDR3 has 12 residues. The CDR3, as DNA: TGCAGCGTTGATGGGACAGGTTACGAGCAGTACTTC. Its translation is CSVDGTGYEQYF.

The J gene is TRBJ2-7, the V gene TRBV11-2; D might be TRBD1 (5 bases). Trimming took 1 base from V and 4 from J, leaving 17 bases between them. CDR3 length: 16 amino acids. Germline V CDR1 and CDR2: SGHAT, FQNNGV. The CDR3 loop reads CASSLVTDPYLYEQYF. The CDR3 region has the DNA TGTGCCAGCAGCTTAGTGACAGATCCCTACCTGTACGAGCAGTACTTC.

The CDR3 sequence: CASSQDAGTFAETQYF. In DNA, the CDR3 is TGCGCCAGCAGCCAAGATGCAGGGACTTTTGCAGAGACCCAGTACTTC. The genes are TRBV4-1 and TRBJ2-5; tentative D call: TRBD2 (6 bases). The CDR3 has 16 amino acids. V was shortened by 0 bases and J by 4 bases, with 15 bases between the two germline ends. From germline, CDR1 is MGHRA and CDR2 YSYEKL.